The entry below describes one TCR beta chain. No cognate antigen has been identified for it. No per-base quality is available; no much larger clone lies one base away. These data originate in a study of identical twins' blood T cells (dated by TCRdb to the early 2010s). At the level of the whole study: About 48 million Illumina reads were obtained across roughly twelve libraries, of which six were alpha-chain libraries and six were beta-chain libraries. Using next-generation sequencing, the study compared the TCR alpha and beta chain repertoires of three pairs of monozygous twins to assess how genetics influences repertoire formation.

The donors were six healthy women who made up three monozygous twin pairs. All three twin pairs had been reared together and were thought likely to have met the same infectious agents and vaccines. TCR cDNA libraries were prepared from RNA that was isolated from peripheral blood mononuclear cells. From the cysteine up to the phenylalanine, the CDR3 has a length of 15 residues. Just CDR3 DNA is preserved here, 45 bases in frame from base 1. As encoded in the germline V gene (reference sequence), CDR1 is DFQATT while CDR2 is SNEGSKA. The junction shows trimming of 3 bases on V and 0 bases on J, plus 15 bases between the germline ends. Points the paper makes about the study in general: The number of CDR3 clonotypes shared between two donors was mainly determined by the product of the cloneset sizes of the two donors, and no clear deviation from this trend was shown by twins. Among the most abundant TCRbeta clonotypes, each donor shared more CDR3 sequences with her twin than with unrelated donors. The study stated that the proposed role of the TCRalpha J segment in MHC recognition during thymic selection needs to be validated by independent studies. Because the twins were reared together, environmental influences could not be excluded as an explanation for twin similarity. V gene usage was reported to be markedly more similar within twin pairs than between unrelated donors, even among non-selected out-of-frame TCRbeta clonotypes.

Library creation used 5' RACE. The reads were generated on an Illumina Genome Analyzer IIx. The RNA-based TCR cDNA libraries were made using a previously described protocol that was modified in several ways. Sample-specific barcodes were introduced on both ends of each TCR cDNA library during cDNA synthesis and amplification to prevent cross-contamination. In the authors' own workflow: Between about 100,000 and nearly 550,000 clonotypes were identified per individual, and about 2.2 to 4 million CDR3-containing reads were obtained per library. Reads with improper barcode index combinations were discarded, after which clonesets were built for each library with the MiTCR software. MiTCR filtered or rescued low-quality reads and corrected PCR and sequencing errors when assembling CDR3 clonotypes. Artificial out-of-frame clonotypes were mapped to in-frame sequences, with one indel allowed in the CDR3, and then removed. Similarity in V and J gene usage between donors was calculated as the Jensen-Shannon divergence divided by the mean entropy. The public reads were reanalyzed by TCRdb: fastp trimming at Q25, MiXCR alignment, in-frame beta chains only. Each entry merges the rows of one CDR3 protein and shows their most common DNA and genes. None of the V and J calls come from the authors' own analysis; TCRdb made them. Present in this sample are a few hundred thousand distinct CDR3 sequences, approximately 30% of which were seen just once. Of the sample, more than 5.5% falls within the top ten clones.

This clonotype was sampled from a woman aged 18-50 years in good health. Sequenced: PBMCs. The receptor chain draws on TRBV20-1 and TRBJ2-7; TRBD1 could be the D gene, as 5 bases match. CDR3 loop: CSASSGQTLSYEQYF. The base sequence is TGCAGTGCTAGTTCAGGGCAGACCCTCTCCTACGAGCAGTACTTC.